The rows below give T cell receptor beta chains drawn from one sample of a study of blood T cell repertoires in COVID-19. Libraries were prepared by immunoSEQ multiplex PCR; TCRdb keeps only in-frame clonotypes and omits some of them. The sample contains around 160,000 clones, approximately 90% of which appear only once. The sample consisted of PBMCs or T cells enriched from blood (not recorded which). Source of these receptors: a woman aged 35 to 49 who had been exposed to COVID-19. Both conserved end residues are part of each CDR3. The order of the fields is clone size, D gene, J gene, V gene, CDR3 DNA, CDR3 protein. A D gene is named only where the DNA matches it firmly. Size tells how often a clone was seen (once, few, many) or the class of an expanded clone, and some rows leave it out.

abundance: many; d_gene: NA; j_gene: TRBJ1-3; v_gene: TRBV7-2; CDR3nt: TGTGCCAGCAGTGAACAGATCTCTGGAAACACCATATATTTT; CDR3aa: CASSEQISGNTIYF
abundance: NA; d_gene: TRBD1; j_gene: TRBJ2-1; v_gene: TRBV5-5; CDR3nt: TGTGCCAGCAGCCCGGGACAGGGGGAGGTTTTGGGGTTCTTC; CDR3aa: CASSPGQGEVLGFF
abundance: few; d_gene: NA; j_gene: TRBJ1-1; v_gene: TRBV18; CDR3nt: TGTGCCAGCTCAGTCCGGGACACCAACATGAACACTGAAGCTTTCTTT; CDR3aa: CASSVRDTNMNTEAFF
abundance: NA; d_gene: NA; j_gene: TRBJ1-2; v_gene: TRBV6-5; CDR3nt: TGTGCCAGCGTGGGACATAACTATGGCTACACCTTC; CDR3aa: CASVGHNYGYTF
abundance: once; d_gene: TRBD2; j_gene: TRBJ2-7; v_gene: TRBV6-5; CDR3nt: TGTGCCAGCATCCGACTAGCGGGAGTCGACGAGCAGTACTTC; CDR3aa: CASIRLAGVDEQYF
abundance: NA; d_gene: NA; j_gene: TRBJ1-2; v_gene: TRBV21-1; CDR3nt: TGTGCCAGCAGCAACGGGCCGGGAAAGAACTATGGCTACACCTTC; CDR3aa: CASSNGPGKNYGYTF
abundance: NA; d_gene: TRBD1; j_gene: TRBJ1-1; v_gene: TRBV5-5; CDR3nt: TGTGCCAGCAGCTCGGACAGGAAGACGGGAAGCACTGAAGCTTTCTTT; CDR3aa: CASSSDRKTGSTEAFF
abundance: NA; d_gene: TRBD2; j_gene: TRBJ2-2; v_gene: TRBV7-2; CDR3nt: TGTGCCAGCAGCAGTGGACTAGAGGCCGGGGAGCTGTTTTTT; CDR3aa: CASSSGLEAGELFF
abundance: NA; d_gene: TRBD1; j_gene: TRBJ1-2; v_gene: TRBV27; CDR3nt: TGTGCCAGCAGTTTAATACAGGGGGCGCTTGGCTACACCTTC; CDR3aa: CASSLIQGALGYTF
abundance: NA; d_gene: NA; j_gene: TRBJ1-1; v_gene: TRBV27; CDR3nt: TGTGCCAGCAGTTTATTAAGGGGGTCCGCCACTGAAGCTTTCTTT; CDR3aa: CASSLLRGSATEAFF
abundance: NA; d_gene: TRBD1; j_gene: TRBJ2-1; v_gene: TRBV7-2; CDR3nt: TGTGCCAGCAGCTTAGTGAGGGGGCGTTACAATGAGCAGTTCTTC; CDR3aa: CASSLVRGRYNEQFF
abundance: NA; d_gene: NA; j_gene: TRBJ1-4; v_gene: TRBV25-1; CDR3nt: TGTGCCAGCAGTGGAATTCCCGGGACAAACAATGAAAAACTGTTTTTT; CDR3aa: CASSGIPGTNNEKLFF
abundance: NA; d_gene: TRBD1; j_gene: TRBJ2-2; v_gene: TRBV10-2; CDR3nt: TGCGCCAGCAGTAGGACAGGGGGCACCGGGGAGCTGTTTTTT; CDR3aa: CASSRTGGTGELFF
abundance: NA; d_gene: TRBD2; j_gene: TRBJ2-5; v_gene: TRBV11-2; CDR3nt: TGTGCCAGCAGCTTAGAACTAGCGGGGGGGTACCCGGAGACCCAGTACTTC; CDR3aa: CASSLELAGGYPETQYF
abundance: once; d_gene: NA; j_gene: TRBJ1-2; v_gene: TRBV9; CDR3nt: TGTGCCAGCAGCGGGACAGCGTATGGCTACACCTTC; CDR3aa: CASSGTAYGYTF
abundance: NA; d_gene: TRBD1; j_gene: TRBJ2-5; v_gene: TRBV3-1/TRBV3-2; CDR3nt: TGTGCCAGCAGCCTACCGGGAAGGACAGGGAACAAAGTTCACCAAGAGACCCAGTACTTC; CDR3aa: CASSLPGRTGNKVHQETQYF
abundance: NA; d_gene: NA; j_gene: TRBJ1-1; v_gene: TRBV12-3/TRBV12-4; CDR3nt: TGTGCCAGCAGTTGGCATCAGAACACTGAAGCTTTCTTT; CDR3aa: CASSWHQNTEAFF
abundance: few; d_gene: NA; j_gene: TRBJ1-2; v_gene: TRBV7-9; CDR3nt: TGTGCCAGCAGCTTATTTGAAGCCACTTCCTATGGCTACACCTTC; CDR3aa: CASSLFEATSYGYTF
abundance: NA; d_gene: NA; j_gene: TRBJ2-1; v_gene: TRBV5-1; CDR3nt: TGCGCCAGCAGCTTCAAGACAGGAGGGAGGGGTCCTGTGTCCGATGAGCAGTTCTTC; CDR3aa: CASSFKTGGRGPVSDEQFF
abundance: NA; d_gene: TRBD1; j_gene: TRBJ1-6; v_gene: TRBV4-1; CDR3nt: TGCGCCAGCAGCCAAGACCCACCGGGACAGGGGGCACCCCTCCACTTT; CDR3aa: CASSQDPPGQGAPLHF
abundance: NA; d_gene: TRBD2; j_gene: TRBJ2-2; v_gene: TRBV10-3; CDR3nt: TGTGCCATCAGTGTGGAGCGGGAGGGGGCCGGGGAGCTGTTTTTT; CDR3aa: CAISVEREGAGELFF
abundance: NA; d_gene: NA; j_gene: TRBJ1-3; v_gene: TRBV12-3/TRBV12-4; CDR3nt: TGTGCCAGCAGTTACGACAGCGGAAACACCATATATTTT; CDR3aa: CASSYDSGNTIYF
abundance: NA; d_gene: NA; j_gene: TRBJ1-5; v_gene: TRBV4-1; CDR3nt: TGCGCCAGCAGCCAAGAAAGGCAGGGCTATCAGCCCCAGCATTTT; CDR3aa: CASSQERQGYQPQHF
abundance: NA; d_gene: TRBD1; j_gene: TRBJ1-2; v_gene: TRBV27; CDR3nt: TGTGCCAGCAGTTTGGGGACAGGGGGTTTCGGGGGGTATGGCTACACCTTC; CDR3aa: CASSLGTGGFGGYGYTF